The subject of this entry is one T cell receptor (beta chain). The antigen is not known. CDR3 size: 15 residues. The V and J ends lost 4 bases and 4 bases respectively, with 14 bases between them. From germline, CDR1 is SGHDN and CDR2 FVKESK. This record belongs to a study of T-cell memory formation after mild COVID-19. One entry per CDR3 protein results from TCRdb running MiXCR on the 5' RACE reads. The sample gives 200,000 to 300,000 distinct CDR3 sequences, roughly 15% of which show up once; 2.1% is in the top ten. Overall study results and limits: Contracting CD4+ clones were located mainly in CM and EM, and CD8+ clones in EMRA.

The chain joins TRBV14 to TRBJ2-1, with D possibly TRBD2 on 6 matching bases. This receptor was identified in an adult woman who had mild COVID-19 (a few samples of this study predate the infection). Cell type and time point are not known. The sequenced sample was PBMCs or a T cell subset sorted from them (not recorded which). Written as DNA, the CDR3 is TGTGCCAGCAGCCTACTAGCCACGGTTTACAATGAGCAGTTCTTC. Translating it yields CASSLLATVYNEQFF.